The entry below gives a single TCR beta chain sequence along with its context. The antigen remains unidentified. These data belong to a study of immune evolution from preneoplasia to lung adenocarcinoma. Overall study findings and caveats: From normal lung to invasive adenocarcinoma, top clone frequencies appeared to decrease.

H&E slides confirmed each diagnosis, reviewed by two pathologists independently. The data were produced by immunoSEQ multiplex PCR, yet TCRdb's version contains in-frame clones alone and is incomplete. The table includes about 4,900 clones, around 78% detected once. This clonotype was obtained from a person in their sixties or seventies with lung adenocarcinoma. Sequencing used FFPE minimally invasive lung adenocarcinoma tissue.

The CDR3 spells CASSPGQSQETQYF. The CDR3 region has the DNA TGTGCCAGCAGTCCCGGACAGAGCCAAGAGACCCAGTACTTC. The rearrangement uses TRBV2 and TRBJ2-5, with a weak D call TRBD1 (6 bases). Deletions cut 5 bases from V and 1 base from J, with 11 bases between. The germline V gene has CDR1 SNHLY and CDR2 FYNNEI. The CDR3 runs to 14 residues. The full variable domain, with the rest looked up from reference TRBV2 and TRBJ2-5, is EPEVTQTPSHQVTQMGQEVILRCVPISNHLYFYWYRQILGQKVEFLVSFYNNEISEKSEIFDDQFSVERPDGSNFTLKIRSTKLEDSAMYFCASSPGQSQETQYFGPGTRLLVL.